The 9 T cell receptor beta chains below come from one sample, sequenced in a study of blood T cells in healthy people across ages. A second about 6 to 12 cycle PCR used barcoded and J-beta primers. Via MiXCR, TCRdb re-called the 5' RACE reads, giving one row per CDR3 protein. The table shows more than 750,000 distinct CDR3 sequences, with 25% to 30% occurring only once. This same sample was also part of a study on T cells of mothers and their children.

Sample: blood. The origin of the receptors is a woman aged 40 to 50 in good health.

This clonotype showed up just a few times. The chain couples TRBV20-1 to TRBJ2-3; D uncertain. Germline loops: CDR1 DFQATT, CDR2 SNEGSKA (reference sequence). CDR3 size: 16 residues. Trimming left V 3 bases short and J 2 bases short, with 18 bases between. CDR3 loop: CSARATESLVTDTQYF. CDR3 sequence (DNA): TGCAGTGCTAGGGCTACAGAGAGTCTGGTCACAGATACGCAGTATTTT.

The gene calls are TRBV5-1 and TRBJ2-1, with 8 bases identical to TRBD2. Losses at the gene ends were 4 bases for V and 3 bases for J; bases not matched to a gene: 9. CDR1 and CDR2 from the germline V gene are SGHRS and YFSETQ. The CDR3 has 16 residues. CDR3 nucleotide sequence: TGCGCCAGCAGCCCGCGGGCGGGGGGAGACTACAATGAGCAGTTCTTC. Its protein is CASSPRAGGDYNEQFF.

In its sample, this clonotype was seen many times. The gene calls are TRBV29-1 and TRBJ2-7, with TRBD1 matching 8 bases. Looked up from germline, CDR1 is SQVTM and CDR2 is ANQGSEA. With V trimmed by 6 bases and J by 1 base, 5 bases remained unmatched. The CDR3 runs to 13 residues. The CDR3: CSVWTGRSYEQYF. CDR3 nucleotides: TGCAGCGTCTGGACAGGGAGATCCTACGAGCAGTACTTC.

This clonotype was picked up a small number of times. V is TRBV11-2 and J is TRBJ2-1; 9 nucleotides match TRBD2. V lost 0 bases to trimming and J lost 0 bases; unmatched junction nucleotides: 12. Germline values: CDR1 SGHAT, CDR2 FQNNGV. The CDR3 has 20 amino acids. The CDR3: CASSLDSPLAGLSSYNEQFF. The DNA of the CDR3 is TGTGCCAGCAGCTTAGATTCCCCACTAGCGGGCCTGAGCTCCTACAATGAGCAGTTCTTC. Complete variable domain (other parts from reference TRBV11-2 and TRBJ2-1): EAGVAQSPRYKIIEKRQSVAFWCNPISGHATLYWYQQILGQGPKLLIQFQNNGVVDDSQLPKDRFSAERLKGVDSTLKIQPAKLEDSAVYLCASSLDSPLAGLSSYNEQFFGPGTRLTVL.

The CDR3 spells CASSLTDGTSGGFDEQYF. The DNA for the CDR3 is TGTGCCAGCAGCTTAACCGACGGGACTAGCGGGGGATTCGACGAGCAGTACTTC. The chain links TRBV7-9 to TRBJ2-7, with TRBD2 identical over 14 bases. The CDR3 extends over 18 amino acids. V lost 2 bases, J lost 5 bases, and 11 bases stayed unmatched. Germline values: CDR1 SEHNR, CDR2 FQNEAQ (reference sequence). Complete variable domain (other parts from reference TRBV7-9 and TRBJ2-7): DTGVSQNPRHKITKRGQNVTFRCDPISEHNRLYWYRQTLGQGPEFLTYFQNEAQLEKSRLLSDRFSAERPKGSFSTLEIQRTEQGDSAMYLCASSLTDGTSGGFDEQYFGPGTRLTVT.

This clonotype was seen more than once but under ten times. The chain uses TRBV11-1 and TRBJ2-7, with D hard to call. The DNA end is more similar to TRBJ2-1, so the J call may be wrong. CDR3 length: 14 amino acids. Per the germline V gene, CDR1 is SGHAT and CDR2 is FQDESV (reference sequence). The CDR3 nucleotides are TGTGCCAGCAGCTTAGCGGGAAGCTCCTACGAGCAGTTCTTC. Translation: CASSLAGSSYEQFF.

This chain uses TRBV5-1 with TRBJ1-6; 7 nucleotides align to TRBD1. Germline-derived CDR1 and CDR2 are SGHRS and YFSETQ. Trimming removed 2 bases from V and 5 bases from J; junction bases left unmatched: 4. The CDR3 consists of 15 residues. CDR3 sequence reads: CASSFRGDNNSPLHF. CDR3 sequence (DNA): TGCGCCAGCAGCTTCAGGGGGGATAATAATTCACCCCTCCACTTT.

This clonotype was seen a few times. This chain connects TRBV6-1 to TRBJ1-2; D gene ambiguous. Trimming removed 1 base at V and 8 bases at J, with 14 bases between. Looked up from germline, CDR1 is MNHNS and CDR2 is SASEGT. The CDR3 runs to 14 residues. CDR3 loop: CASSEVARHQGYTF. In nucleotides, the CDR3 is TGTGCCAGCAGTGAAGTGGCAAGACATCAAGGCTACACCTTC.

The chain recombines TRBV15 with TRBJ1-1; the D gene is possibly TRBD1 (6 bases). CDR3 length: 15 residues. CDR1 is LNHNV, CDR2 YYDKDF, per germline (reference sequence). The ends were cut back, 0 bases at V and 10 bases at J, with 18 bases in the middle. The CDR3 protein is CATSRDGRGALSAFF. In nucleotides, the CDR3 is TGTGCCACCAGCAGAGATGGGCGGGGGGCCCTCTCAGCTTTCTTT. Filled out from reference TRBV15 and TRBJ1-1, the complete variable domain reads DAMVIQNPRYQVTQFGKPVTLSCSQTLNHNVMYWYQQKSSQAPKLLFHYYDKDFNNEADTPDNFQSRRPNTSFCFLDIRSPGLGDTAMYLCATSRDGRGALSAFFGQGTRLTVV.